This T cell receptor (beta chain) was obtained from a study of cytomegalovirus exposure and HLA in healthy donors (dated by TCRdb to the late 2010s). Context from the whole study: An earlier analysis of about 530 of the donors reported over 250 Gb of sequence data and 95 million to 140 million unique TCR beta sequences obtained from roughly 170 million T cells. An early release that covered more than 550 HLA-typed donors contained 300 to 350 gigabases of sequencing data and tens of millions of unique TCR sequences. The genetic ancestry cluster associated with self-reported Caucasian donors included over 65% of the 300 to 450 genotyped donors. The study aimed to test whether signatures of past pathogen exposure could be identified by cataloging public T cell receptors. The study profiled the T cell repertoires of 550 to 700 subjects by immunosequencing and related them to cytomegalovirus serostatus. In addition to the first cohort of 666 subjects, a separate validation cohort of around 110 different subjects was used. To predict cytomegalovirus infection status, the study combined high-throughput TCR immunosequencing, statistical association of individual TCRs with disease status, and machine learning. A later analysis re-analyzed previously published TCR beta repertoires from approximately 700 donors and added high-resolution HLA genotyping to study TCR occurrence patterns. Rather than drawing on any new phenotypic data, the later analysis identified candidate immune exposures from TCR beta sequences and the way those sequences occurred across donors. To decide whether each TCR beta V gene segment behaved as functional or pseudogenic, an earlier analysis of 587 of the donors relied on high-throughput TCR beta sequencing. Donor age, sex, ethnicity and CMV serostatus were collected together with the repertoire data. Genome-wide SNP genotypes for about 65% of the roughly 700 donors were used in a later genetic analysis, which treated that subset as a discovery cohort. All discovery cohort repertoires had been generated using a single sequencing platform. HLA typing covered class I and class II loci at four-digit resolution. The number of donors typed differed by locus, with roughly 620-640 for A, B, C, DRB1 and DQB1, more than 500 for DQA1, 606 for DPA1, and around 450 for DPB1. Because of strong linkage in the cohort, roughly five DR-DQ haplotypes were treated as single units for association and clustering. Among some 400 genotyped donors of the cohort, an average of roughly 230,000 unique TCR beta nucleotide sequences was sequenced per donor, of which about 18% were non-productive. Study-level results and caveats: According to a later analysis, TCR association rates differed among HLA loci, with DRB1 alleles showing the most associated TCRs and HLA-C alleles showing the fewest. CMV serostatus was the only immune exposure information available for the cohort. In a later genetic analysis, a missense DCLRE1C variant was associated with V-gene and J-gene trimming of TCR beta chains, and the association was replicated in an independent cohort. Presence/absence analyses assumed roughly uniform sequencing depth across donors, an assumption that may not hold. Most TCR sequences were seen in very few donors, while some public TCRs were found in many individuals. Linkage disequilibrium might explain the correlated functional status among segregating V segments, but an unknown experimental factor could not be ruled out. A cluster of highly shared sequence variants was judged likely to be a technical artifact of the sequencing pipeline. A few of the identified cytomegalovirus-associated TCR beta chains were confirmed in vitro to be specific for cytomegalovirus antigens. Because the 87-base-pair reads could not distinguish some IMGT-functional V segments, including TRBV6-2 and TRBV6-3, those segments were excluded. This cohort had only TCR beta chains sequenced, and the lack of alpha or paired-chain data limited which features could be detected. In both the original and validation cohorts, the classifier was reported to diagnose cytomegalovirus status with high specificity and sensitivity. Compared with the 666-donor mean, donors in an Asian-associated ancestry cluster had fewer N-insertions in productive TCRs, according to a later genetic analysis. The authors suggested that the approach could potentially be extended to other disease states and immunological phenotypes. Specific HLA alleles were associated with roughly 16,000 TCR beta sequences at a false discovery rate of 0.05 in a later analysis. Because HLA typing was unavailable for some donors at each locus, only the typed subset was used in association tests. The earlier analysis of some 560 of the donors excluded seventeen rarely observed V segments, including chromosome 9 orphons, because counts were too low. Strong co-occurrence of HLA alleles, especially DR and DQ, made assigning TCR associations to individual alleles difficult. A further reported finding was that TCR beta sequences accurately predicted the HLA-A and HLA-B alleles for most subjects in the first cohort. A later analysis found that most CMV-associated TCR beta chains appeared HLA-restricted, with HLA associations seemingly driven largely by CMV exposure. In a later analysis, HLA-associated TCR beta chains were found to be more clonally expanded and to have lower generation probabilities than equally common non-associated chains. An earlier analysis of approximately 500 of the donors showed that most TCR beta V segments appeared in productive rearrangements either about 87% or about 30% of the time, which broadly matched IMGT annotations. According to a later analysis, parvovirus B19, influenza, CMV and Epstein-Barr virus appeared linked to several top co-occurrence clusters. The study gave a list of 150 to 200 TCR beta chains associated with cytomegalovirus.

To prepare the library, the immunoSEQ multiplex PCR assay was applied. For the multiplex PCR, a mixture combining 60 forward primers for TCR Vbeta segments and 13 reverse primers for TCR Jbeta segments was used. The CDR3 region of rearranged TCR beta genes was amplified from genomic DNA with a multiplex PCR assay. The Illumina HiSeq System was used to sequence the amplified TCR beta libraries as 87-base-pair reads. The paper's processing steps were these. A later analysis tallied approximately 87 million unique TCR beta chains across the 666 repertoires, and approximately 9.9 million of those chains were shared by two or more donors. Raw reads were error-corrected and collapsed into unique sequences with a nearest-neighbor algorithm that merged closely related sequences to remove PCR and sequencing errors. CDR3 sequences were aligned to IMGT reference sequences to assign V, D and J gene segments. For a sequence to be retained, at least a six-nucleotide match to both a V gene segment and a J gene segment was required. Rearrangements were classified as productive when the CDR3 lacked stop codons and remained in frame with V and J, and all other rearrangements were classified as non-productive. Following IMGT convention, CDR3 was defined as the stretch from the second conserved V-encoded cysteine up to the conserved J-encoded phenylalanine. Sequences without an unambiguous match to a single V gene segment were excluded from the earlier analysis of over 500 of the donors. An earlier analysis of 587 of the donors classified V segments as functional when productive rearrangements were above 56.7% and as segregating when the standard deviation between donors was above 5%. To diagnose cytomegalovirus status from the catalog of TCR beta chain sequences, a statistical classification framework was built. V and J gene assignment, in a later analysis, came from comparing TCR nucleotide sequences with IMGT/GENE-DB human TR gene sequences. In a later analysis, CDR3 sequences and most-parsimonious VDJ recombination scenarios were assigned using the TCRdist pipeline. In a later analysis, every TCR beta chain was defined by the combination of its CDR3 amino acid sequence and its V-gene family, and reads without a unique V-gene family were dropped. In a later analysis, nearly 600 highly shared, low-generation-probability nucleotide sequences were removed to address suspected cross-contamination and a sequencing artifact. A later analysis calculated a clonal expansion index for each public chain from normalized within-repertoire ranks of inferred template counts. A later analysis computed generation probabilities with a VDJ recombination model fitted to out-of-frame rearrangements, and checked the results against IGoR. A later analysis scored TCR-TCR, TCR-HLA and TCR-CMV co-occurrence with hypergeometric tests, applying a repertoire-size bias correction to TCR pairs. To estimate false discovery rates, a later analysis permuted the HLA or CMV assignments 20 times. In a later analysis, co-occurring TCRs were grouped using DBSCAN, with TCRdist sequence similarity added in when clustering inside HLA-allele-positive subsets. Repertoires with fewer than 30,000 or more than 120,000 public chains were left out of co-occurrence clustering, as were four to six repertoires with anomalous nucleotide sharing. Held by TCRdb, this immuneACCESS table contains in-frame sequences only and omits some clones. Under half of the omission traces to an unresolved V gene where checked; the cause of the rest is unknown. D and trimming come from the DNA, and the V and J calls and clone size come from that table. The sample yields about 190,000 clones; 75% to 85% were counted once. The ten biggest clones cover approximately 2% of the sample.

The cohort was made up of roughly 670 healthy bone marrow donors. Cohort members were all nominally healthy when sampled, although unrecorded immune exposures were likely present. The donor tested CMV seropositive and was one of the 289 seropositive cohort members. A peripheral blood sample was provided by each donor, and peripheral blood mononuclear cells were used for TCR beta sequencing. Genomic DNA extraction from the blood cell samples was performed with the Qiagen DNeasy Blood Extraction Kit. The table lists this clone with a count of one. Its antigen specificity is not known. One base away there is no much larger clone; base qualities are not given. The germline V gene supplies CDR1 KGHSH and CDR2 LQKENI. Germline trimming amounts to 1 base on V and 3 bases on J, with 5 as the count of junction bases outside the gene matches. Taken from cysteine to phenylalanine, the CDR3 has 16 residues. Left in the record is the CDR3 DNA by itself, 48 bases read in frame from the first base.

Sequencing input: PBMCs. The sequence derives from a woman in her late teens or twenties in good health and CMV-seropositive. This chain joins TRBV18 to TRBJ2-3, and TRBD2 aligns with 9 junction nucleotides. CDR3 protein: CASSPRAGGGTDTQYF. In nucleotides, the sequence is TGTGCCAGCTCACCACGAGCGGGGGGCGGGACAGATACGCAGTATTTT. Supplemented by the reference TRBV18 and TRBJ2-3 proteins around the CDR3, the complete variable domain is NAGVMQNPRHLVRRRGQEARLRCSPMKGHSHVYWYRQLPEEGLKFMVYLQKENIIDESGMPKERFSAEFPKEGPSILRIQQVVRGDSAAYFCASSPRAGGGTDTQYFGPGTRLTVL.